The present T cell receptor (beta chain) was sequenced within a study of cytomegalovirus exposure and HLA in healthy donors. V was clipped by 5 bases and J by 2 bases, with 13 bases between them. The germline V gene encodes CDR1 SGHTA and CDR2 FQGNSA. This CDR3 spans 15 amino acids. This clone was counted only a few times. Its target is not known. Whole-study findings and limits: Another analysis was done later, and it associated around 17,000 TCR beta sequences with HLA alleles at 0.05 false discovery rate.

The primer mix had 60 Vbeta and 13 Jbeta primers. Clones were read by immunoSEQ multiplex PCR, and TCRdb kept only the in-frame ones, dropping some. The sample lists under 200,000 clones, under 80% occurring once. This clonotype was obtained from a female donor in good health and CMV-seronegative. The chain is built from TRBV7-2 and TRBJ2-1, with D maybe TRBD2 (5 bases). Sequencing was carried out using PBMCs. This CDR3 is CASSPRSGTYNEQFF. The CDR3 coding sequence is TGTGCCAGCAGCCCTAGATCCGGGACCTACAATGAGCAGTTCTTC. The whole variable domain, remainder taken from reference TRBV7-2 and TRBJ2-1, is GAGVSQSPSNKVTEKGKDVELRCDPISGHTALYWYRQSLGQGLEFLIYFQGNSAPDKSGLPSDRFSAERTGGSVSTLTIQRTQQEDSAVYLCASSPRSGTYNEQFFGPGTRLTVL.